This T cell receptor (beta chain) was sequenced during a study of T-cell reconstitution after alpha-beta-depleted transplantation in children. Researchers prepared the TCRbeta library using unique molecular identifiers, the study reports. TCRdb itself ran the PCR reads through MiXCR, one entry per CDR3 protein. The sample holds hundreds of thousands of distinct CDR3 sequences; roughly 23% are singletons and the top ten take 2.6%. This clonotype was picked up many times. This CDR3 comprises 12 residues. The V end was cut by 8 bases, the J end by 3 bases, with 10 bases between. Germline values: CDR1 MDHEN, CDR2 SYDVKM.

The chain couples TRBV28 to TRBJ1-1; D is unresolved. The sequencing here drew on PBMCs, taken before TCRalphabeta/CD19-depleted stem cell transplant. The sequence was obtained from a girl between 2 and 10 years old with Fanconi anemia, due to receive a stem cell transplant. DNA for the CDR3: TGTGCCAGCCTATCGGGGTACACTGAAGCTTTCTTT. This sequence encodes CASLSGYTEAFF.